This TCR beta chain was sequenced during a study of T cell responses to AZD1222 COVID-19 vaccine. The wider study: Pooling covered second doses at about 4 or about 12 weeks.

The data were produced by immunoSEQ multiplex PCR, yet TCRdb's version contains in-frame clones alone and is incomplete. The sample holds roughly 170,000 clones, 80% to 90% seen once. This CDR3 comprises 13 residues. The V gene end was trimmed by 6 bases and the J gene end by 8 bases; junction bases not matched to a gene: 7. Germline lookup yields CDR1 MNHEY and CDR2 SVGAGI. Study-level findings and limits: Repertoires were sampled only after the peak T cell response. Spike-specific TCR depth and breadth grew after two AZD1222 doses.

The sample holds a few counts of this clone. The target antigen is unknown. The source is an adult in good health. The starting material was peripheral blood, obtained on day 0 of AZD1222 vaccination. The chain combines TRBV6-5 with TRBJ1-3; 7 bases are shared with TRBD1. The CDR3 region is CASRQGVWDTIYF. As DNA, the CDR3 is TGTGCCAGCAGGCAGGGGGTCTGGGACACCATATATTTT.